Listed below are T cell receptor beta chains from one sample, sequenced in a study of T-cell reconstitution after alpha-beta-depleted transplantation in children. In TCRdb, the PCR reads were re-called with MiXCR into one record per CDR3 protein. Of some 830,000 distinct CDR3 sequences in the sample, approximately 15% are singletons; the top ten hold approximately 5%. The source material was PBMCs, mostly from graft donor cells, sampled 360 days after TCRalphabeta/CD19-depleted stem cell transplant. These receptor sequences come from a male patient aged 10-17 years who had a stem cell transplant for acute lymphoblastic leukemia, so the T cells may come from the graft donor. CDR3s include the opening cysteine and the closing phenylalanine or tryptophan. A D gene is named only where the DNA matches it firmly. Clone sizes are given selectively: once, few, many, or a class where the clone is expanded.

J: TRBJ1-2
D: .
size: .
V: TRBV27
CDR3: CASSFGRSNYGYTF
DNA: TGTGCCAGCAGTTTTGGCAGATCTAACTATGGCTACACCTTC

J: TRBJ2-7
D: TRBD2
size: few
V: TRBV6-4
CDR3: CASYLWSLAGVFSEGSYEQYF
DNA: TGTGCCAGCTATCTCTGGAGTCTAGCGGGAGTTTTCTCCGAAGGCTCCTACGAGCAGTACTTC

J: TRBJ2-5
D: .
size: .
V: TRBV4-2
CDR3: CASSGGQLSRVTETQYF
DNA: TGTGCCAGCAGCGGAGGACAGTTAAGTCGTGTTACAGAGACCCAGTACTTC

J: TRBJ1-1
D: .
size: .
V: TRBV9
CDR3: CASSVGRHTEAFF
DNA: TGTGCCAGCAGCGTAGGGAGGCACACTGAAGCTTTCTTT

J: TRBJ2-3
D: .
size: .
V: TRBV6-5
CDR3: CASSSRSMGFTDTQYF
DNA: TGTGCCAGCAGTTCTCGAAGTATGGGGTTCACAGATACGCAGTATTTT

J: TRBJ2-1
D: .
size: few
V: TRBV6-1
CDR3: CASSASRTSSYNEQFF
DNA: TGTGCCAGCAGTGCCAGCCGGACCTCCTCCTACAATGAGCAGTTCTTC

J: TRBJ2-5
D: .
size: .
V: TRBV27
CDR3: CASSPTLDSSQETQYF
DNA: TGTGCCAGCAGTCCGACCTTGGACAGTTCCCAAGAGACCCAGTACTTC

J: TRBJ2-1
D: .
size: .
V: TRBV5-1
CDR3: CASSSREGASYNEQFF
DNA: TGCGCCAGCAGCTCACGGGAGGGGGCCTCCTACAATGAGCAGTTCTTC

J: TRBJ2-7
D: .
size: many
V: TRBV27
CDR3: CASTLANGGEQYF
DNA: TGTGCCAGCACCCTAGCCAATGGGGGCGAGCAGTACTTC

J: TRBJ2-7
D: TRBD1
size: .
V: TRBV5-1
CDR3: CASSRGQVLGEQYF
DNA: TGCGCCAGCAGTCGGGGACAGGTGCTGGGCGAGCAGTACTTC

J: TRBJ2-4
D: TRBD2
size: .
V: TRBV4-2
CDR3: CASSQEPKLAGGWHIQYF
DNA: TGTGCCAGCAGCCAAGAACCGAAACTAGCGGGAGGTTGGCACATTCAGTACTTC

J: TRBJ1-6
D: TRBD1
size: few
V: TRBV5-1
CDR3: CASSFDRGGNSPLHF
DNA: TGCGCCAGCAGCTTTGACAGGGGAGGTAATTCACCCCTCCACTTT

J: TRBJ2-1
D: TRBD2
size: few
V: TRBV6-4
CDR3: CASSALAGGANEQFF
DNA: TGTGCCAGCAGTGCGCTAGCGGGAGGCGCCAATGAGCAGTTCTTC

J: TRBJ1-1
D: .
size: few
V: TRBV7-8
CDR3: CASSLHPRGNTEAFF
DNA: TGTGCCAGCAGCTTGCATCCCCGAGGGAACACTGAAGCTTTCTTT

J: TRBJ2-1
D: TRBD2
size: .
V: TRBV4-2
CDR3: CASSPMTSGRASLNEQFF
DNA: TGTGCCAGCAGCCCTATGACTAGCGGGAGGGCCAGCCTCAATGAGCAGTTCTTC

J: TRBJ1-2
D: .
size: .
V: TRBV20-1
CDR3: CSARGGSGQGDGTF
DNA: TGCAGTGCTAGAGGTGGCTCAGGTCAAGGGGATGGCACCTTC

J: TRBJ1-4
D: .
size: many
V: TRBV5-5
CDR3: CASDPGGEKLFF
DNA: TGTGCCAGCGATCCGGGAGGGGAAAAACTGTTTTTT

J: TRBJ2-2
D: .
size: .
V: TRBV20-1
CDR3: CSARAPMEHTGELFF
DNA: TGCAGTGCTAGAGCCCCCATGGAGCACACCGGGGAGCTGTTTTTT

J: TRBJ2-6
D: TRBD2
size: .
V: TRBV7-3
CDR3: CASSRGLAGAGANVLTF
DNA: TGTGCCAGCAGCCGCGGACTAGCGGGAGCTGGGGCCAACGTCCTGACTTTC

J: TRBJ2-7
D: TRBD1
size: .
V: TRBV5-1
CDR3: CASSRGDSYSYEQYF
DNA: TGCGCCAGCAGCCGAGGGGACAGCTACTCCTACGAGCAGTACTTC

J: TRBJ2-2
D: TRBD2
size: .
V: TRBV11-2
CDR3: CASSLAGTSGRMELFF
DNA: TGTGCCAGCAGCTTAGCCGGGACTAGCGGGAGGATGGAGCTGTTTTTT

J: TRBJ2-1
D: TRBD2
size: once
V: TRBV11-1
CDR3: CASSPPRAGGFYNEQFF
DNA: TGTGCCAGCAGCCCCCCAAGAGCGGGAGGGTTCTACAATGAGCAGTTCTTC

J: TRBJ2-1
D: .
size: .
V: TRBV2
CDR3: CASTQWGGSSYNEQFF
DNA: TGTGCCAGCACCCAATGGGGAGGTAGCTCCTACAATGAGCAGTTCTTC

J: TRBJ1-5
D: TRBD1
size: .
V: TRBV19
CDR3: CASKGQGVNQPQHF
DNA: TGTGCCAGTAAGGGCCAGGGGGTTAATCAGCCCCAGCATTTT

J: TRBJ2-1
D: TRBD2
size: few
V: TRBV3-1
CDR3: CASSRGLAYGNEQFF
DNA: TGTGCCAGCAGCCGCGGACTAGCGTATGGTAATGAGCAGTTCTTC

J: TRBJ2-1
D: .
size: few
V: TRBV7-9
CDR3: CASSSSTGLTSYNEQFF
DNA: TGTGCCAGCAGCTCAAGCACGGGCCTTACCTCCTACAATGAGCAGTTCTTC

J: TRBJ2-1
D: .
size: .
V: TRBV20-1
CDR3: CSASRWLPEWEQFF
DNA: TGCAGTGCCAGCCGTTGGTTGCCGGAGTGGGAGCAGTTCTTC

J: TRBJ2-7
D: .
size: many
V: TRBV7-6
CDR3: CASSLAQETYEQYF
DNA: TGTGCCAGCAGCTTAGCACAGGAGACCTACGAGCAGTACTTC

J: TRBJ2-3
D: TRBD2
size: .
V: TRBV12-3/TRBV12-4
CDR3: CASRATSGTPDTQYF
DNA: TGTGCCAGCAGGGCGACTAGCGGGACCCCAGATACGCAGTATTTT

J: TRBJ2-3
D: TRBD2
size: .
V: TRBV20-1
CDR3: CSARDPLAGGTDTQYF
DNA: TGCAGTGCTAGAGATCCACTGGCGGGAGGCACAGATACGCAGTATTTT

J: TRBJ2-5
D: TRBD2
size: .
V: TRBV20-1
CDR3: CSASSPEPSGSQETQYF
DNA: TGCAGTGCTAGTTCACCGGAGCCTAGCGGGAGTCAAGAGACCCAGTACTTC

J: TRBJ2-3
D: .
size: few
V: TRBV7-9
CDR3: CASSPATILTDTQYF
DNA: TGTGCCAGCAGCCCAGCCACGATACTCACAGATACGCAGTATTTT

J: TRBJ1-2
D: .
size: .
V: TRBV5-1
CDR3: CASSRLGESYGYTF
DNA: TGCGCCAGCAGCCGTCTGGGAGAGTCCTATGGCTACACCTTC

J: TRBJ2-3
D: .
size: .
V: TRBV20-1
CDR3: CSARSPYSTDTQYF
DNA: TGCAGTGCTAGGTCTCCTTATAGCACAGATACGCAGTATTTT

J: TRBJ1-3
D: TRBD1
size: .
V: TRBV7-9
CDR3: CASSLATGPSGNTIYF
DNA: TGTGCCAGCAGCTTAGCGACAGGGCCCTCTGGAAACACCATATATTTT

J: TRBJ2-1
D: .
size: many
V: TRBV29-1
CDR3: CSARPGYNEQFF
DNA: TGCAGCGCCCGCCCGGGCTACAATGAGCAGTTCTTC

J: TRBJ1-2
D: .
size: .
V: TRBV10-2
CDR3: CASSNVRAVGYGYTF
DNA: TGCGCCAGCAGTAACGTCCGGGCCGTAGGCTATGGCTACACCTTC

J: TRBJ1-1
D: .
size: .
V: TRBV5-1
CDR3: CASSLLSSIDGYTEAFF
DNA: TGCGCCAGCAGCTTGCTTAGTAGTATCGACGGATACACTGAAGCTTTCTTT

J: TRBJ2-4
D: .
size: many
V: TRBV5-5
CDR3: CASSLLPSDNKNIQYF
DNA: TGTGCCAGCAGCTTGCTTCCTAGCGACAACAAAAACATTCAGTACTTC

J: TRBJ2-1
D: .
size: many
V: TRBV4-2
CDR3: CASSQERAFNNEQFF
DNA: TGTGCCAGCAGCCAAGAAAGGGCCTTCAACAATGAGCAGTTCTTC

J: TRBJ2-5
D: .
size: few
V: TRBV7-9
CDR3: CASRPPAWGVEETQYF
DNA: TGTGCCAGCAGACCCCCGGCCTGGGGCGTTGAAGAGACCCAGTACTTC

J: TRBJ2-4
D: .
size: .
V: TRBV4-1
CDR3: CASSLSRGQAKNIQYF
DNA: TGCGCCAGCAGCCTAAGCCGGGGGCAGGCCAAAAACATTCAGTACTTC

J: TRBJ2-2
D: .
size: many
V: TRBV29-1
CDR3: CSAGRNTGELFF
DNA: TGCAGCGCTGGGAGGAACACCGGGGAGCTGTTTTTT

J: TRBJ2-1
D: .
size: once
V: TRBV5-1
CDR3: CASSFSPVGVAYNEQFF
DNA: TGCGCCAGCAGCTTTAGCCCGGTCGGGGTAGCCTACAATGAGCAGTTCTTC

J: TRBJ2-7
D: TRBD2
size: .
V: TRBV11-2
CDR3: CASTQSGVGGYEQYF
DNA: TGTGCCAGCACCCAATCGGGGGTGGGGGGGTACGAGCAGTACTTC

J: TRBJ2-1
D: .
size: many
V: TRBV5-1
CDR3: CASSDRQTDSYNEQFF
DNA: TGCGCCAGCAGCGATAGACAGACTGATTCCTACAATGAGCAGTTCTTC

J: TRBJ2-2
D: .
size: .
V: TRBV5-6
CDR3: CASSLTNYRELFF
DNA: TGTGCCAGCAGCTTGACTAATTACCGGGAGCTGTTTTTT

J: TRBJ2-5
D: TRBD2
size: few
V: TRBV27
CDR3: CASSLGVAGGSETQYF
DNA: TGTGCCAGCAGTTTGGGCGTAGCGGGAGGGTCAGAGACCCAGTACTTC

J: TRBJ2-5
D: .
size: many
V: TRBV12-3/TRBV12-4
CDR3: CASSLDWETQYF
DNA: TGTGCCAGCAGTCTTGATTGGGAGACCCAGTACTTC

J: TRBJ2-7
D: .
size: few
V: TRBV27
CDR3: CASTPLTGLLGEQYF
DNA: TGTGCCAGCACCCCCTTGACTGGGCTCCTGGGGGAGCAGTACTTC

J: TRBJ2-2
D: TRBD2
size: .
V: TRBV10-3
CDR3: CAITTSGTAGELFF
DNA: TGTGCCATCACGACTAGCGGGACCGCCGGGGAGCTGTTTTTT

J: TRBJ2-7
D: .
size: .
V: TRBV15
CDR3: CATSRDLRLVYEQYF
DNA: TGTGCCACCAGCAGAGATTTAAGGCTAGTCTACGAGCAGTACTTC

J: TRBJ2-7
D: TRBD2
size: .
V: TRBV7-9
CDR3: CASSPVLAGSYEQYF
DNA: TGTGCCAGCAGCCCTGTACTAGCGGGGTCCTACGAGCAGTACTTC

J: TRBJ2-1
D: TRBD1
size: few
V: TRBV29-1
CDR3: CSVEPGVGGEQFF
DNA: TGCAGCGTTGAGCCAGGGGTAGGGGGCGAGCAGTTCTTC

J: TRBJ1-2
D: .
size: .
V: TRBV5-1
CDR3: CASSRLPDPGYGYTF
DNA: TGCGCCAGCAGTCGACTACCGGATCCCGGATATGGCTACACCTTC

J: TRBJ1-3
D: .
size: .
V: TRBV15
CDR3: CATSRDVSGIHSGNTIYF
DNA: TGTGCCACCAGCAGAGATGTCTCAGGGATCCACTCTGGAAACACCATATATTTT

J: TRBJ2-2
D: .
size: many
V: TRBV24-1
CDR3: CATSPSSGELFF
DNA: TGTGCCACCAGTCCCTCGTCCGGGGAGCTGTTTTTT

J: TRBJ2-7
D: TRBD2
size: .
V: TRBV7-2
CDR3: CASSLEREAYEQYF
DNA: TGTGCCAGCAGCTTGGAGCGGGAGGCTTACGAGCAGTACTTC

J: TRBJ2-7
D: TRBD2
size: few
V: TRBV5-1
CDR3: CASSLVPGGPYEQYF
DNA: TGCGCCAGCAGCTTGGTGCCGGGAGGGCCTTACGAGCAGTACTTC

J: TRBJ1-5
D: .
size: few
V: TRBV15
CDR3: CATSRDMGQPQHF
DNA: TGTGCCACCAGCAGAGATATGGGTCAGCCCCAGCATTTT